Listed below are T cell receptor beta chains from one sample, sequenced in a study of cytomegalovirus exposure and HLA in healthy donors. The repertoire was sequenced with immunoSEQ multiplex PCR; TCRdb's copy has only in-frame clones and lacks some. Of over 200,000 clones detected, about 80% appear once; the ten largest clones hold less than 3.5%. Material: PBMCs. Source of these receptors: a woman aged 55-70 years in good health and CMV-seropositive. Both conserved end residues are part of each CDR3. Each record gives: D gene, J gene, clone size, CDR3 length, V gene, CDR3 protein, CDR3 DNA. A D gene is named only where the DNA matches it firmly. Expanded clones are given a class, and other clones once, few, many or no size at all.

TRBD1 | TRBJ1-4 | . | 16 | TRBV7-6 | CASSSNPDRGGEKLFF | TGTGCCAGCAGCTCCAACCCGGACAGGGGTGGAGAAAAACTGTTTTTT
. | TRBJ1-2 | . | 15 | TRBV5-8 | CASSLAGLMGYGYTF | TGTGCCAGCAGCTTGGCAGGATTAATGGGCTATGGCTACACCTTC
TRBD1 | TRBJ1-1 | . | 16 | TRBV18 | CASSPTGDGPNTEAFF | TGTGCCAGCTCACCGACAGGGGATGGGCCTAATACTGAAGCTTTCTTT
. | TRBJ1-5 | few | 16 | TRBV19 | CASSIRGEGSNQPQHF | TGTGCCAGTAGTATAAGGGGGGAGGGGAGCAATCAGCCCCAGCATTTT
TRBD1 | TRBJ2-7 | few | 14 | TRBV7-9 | CASSLVDRVDEQYF | TGTGCCAGCAGCTTAGTAGACAGGGTCGACGAGCAGTACTTC
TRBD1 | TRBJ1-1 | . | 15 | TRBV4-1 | CASSRGQGLNTEAFF | TGCGCCAGCAGCCGCGGACAGGGCTTGAACACTGAAGCTTTCTTT
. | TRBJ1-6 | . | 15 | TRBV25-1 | CASSEQGWYNSPLHF | TGTGCCAGCAGTGAACAGGGTTGGTATAATTCACCCCTCCACTTT
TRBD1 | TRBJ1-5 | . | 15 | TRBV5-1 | CASSSTGNLGQPQHF | TGCGCCAGCAGCTCGACAGGGAATCTGGGTCAGCCCCAGCATTTT
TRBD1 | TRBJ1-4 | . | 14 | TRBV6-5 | CASSFGTGIEKLFF | TGTGCCAGCAGTTTTGGGACAGGGATTGAAAAACTGTTTTTT
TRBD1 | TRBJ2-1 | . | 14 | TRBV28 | CASSTGGEVNEQFF | TGTGCCAGCAGTACAGGGGGCGAAGTGAATGAGCAGTTCTTC
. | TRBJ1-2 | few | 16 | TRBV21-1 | CASSSPEGAINYGYTF | TGTGCCAGCAGCTCCCCCGAAGGGGCCATTAACTATGGCTACACCTTC
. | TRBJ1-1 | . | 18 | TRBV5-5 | CASRLQPGTHLSNTEAFF | TGTGCCAGCAGGCTGCAACCGGGGACACATCTTTCGAACACTGAAGCTTTCTTT
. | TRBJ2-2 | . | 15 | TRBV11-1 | CASSLGSGDTGELFF | TGTGCCAGCAGCTTAGGTTCCGGGGACACCGGGGAGCTGTTTTTC
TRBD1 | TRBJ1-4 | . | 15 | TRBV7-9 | CASSLNRGVGEKLFF | TGTGCCAGCAGCCTCAACAGGGGTGTTGGTGAAAAACTGTTTTTT
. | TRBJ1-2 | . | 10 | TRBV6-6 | CASREFGYTF | TGTGCCAGCAGGGAGTTTGGCTACACCTTC
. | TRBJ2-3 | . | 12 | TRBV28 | CASRTSTDTQYF | TGTGCCAGCAGAACAAGCACAGATACGCAGTATTTT
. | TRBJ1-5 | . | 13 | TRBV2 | CASSNSRDQAQHF | TGTGCCAGCAGTAACTCCCGGGATCAGGCCCAGCATTTT
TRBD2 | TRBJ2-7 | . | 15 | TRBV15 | CATSEGTSGPYEQYF | TGTGCCACCAGCGAAGGGACTAGCGGACCCTACGAGCAGTACTTC
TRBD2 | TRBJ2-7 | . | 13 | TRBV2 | CASRTSFASEQYF | TGTGCCAGCAGGACTAGCTTCGCCTCCGAGCAGTACTTC
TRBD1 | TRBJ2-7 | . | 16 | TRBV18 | CASSPGTVRSSYEQYF | TGTGCCAGCTCACCCGGGACAGTTCGGAGCTCCTACGAGCAGTACTTC
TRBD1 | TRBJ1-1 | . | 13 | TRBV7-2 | CASSSGQLTEAFF | TGTGCCAGCAGCTCGGGACAGCTGACCGAGGCTTTCTTT
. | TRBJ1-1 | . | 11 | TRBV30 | CATLRDTEAFF | TGTGCCACACTCAGGGACACTGAAGCTTTCTTT
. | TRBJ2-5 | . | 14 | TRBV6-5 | CASTLPGGGETQYF | TGTGCCAGCACCCTACCTGGGGGCGGGGAGACCCAGTACTTC
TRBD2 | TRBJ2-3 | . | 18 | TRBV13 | CASSLGSTSGVGTDTQYF | TGTGCCAGCAGCTTGGGATCGACTAGCGGGGTTGGCACAGATACGCAGTATTTT
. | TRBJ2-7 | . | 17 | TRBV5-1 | CASSLVSYPGSSYEQYF | TGCGCCAGCAGCTTGGTGTCCTATCCAGGTAGCTCCTACGAGCAGTACTTC
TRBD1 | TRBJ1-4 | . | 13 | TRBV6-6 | CATRDRILEKLFF | TGTGCCACCCGGGACAGGATCCTTGAAAAACTGTTTTTT